This note documents a single T cell receptor beta chain sequence. Its antigen is as yet unknown. Germline V CDR1 and CDR2: LNHDA, SQIVND (reference sequence). This CDR3 spans 16 amino acids. Trimming pared 8 bases from V and 7 bases from J, leaving 21 bases between. The data belong to a study of T cell responses to AZD1222 COVID-19 vaccine. Points from the study as a whole: Vaccine-associated CD4 TCRs ranged over spike, dominating at 160-218 and 743-854. Repertoires were obtained solely post-peak T cell response. Only a handful of people who got AZD1222 tested seropositive at baseline.

The assay was immunoSEQ multiplex PCR, and TCRdb's table has in-frame clones only and misses some. The profile shows about 120,000 clones, roughly 88% of them singletons. The chain combines TRBV19 with TRBJ1-6, with D perhaps TRBD1 (6 bases). The sequencing used peripheral blood, collected 28 days after the second AZD1222 dose. The TCR sequence derives from an adult who received the AZD1222 COVID-19 vaccine. This CDR3 is CASRGPEGVRNSPLHF. CDR3 in DNA: TGTGCCAGTCGAGGGCCGGAGGGGGTCCGGAATTCACCCCTCCACTTT.